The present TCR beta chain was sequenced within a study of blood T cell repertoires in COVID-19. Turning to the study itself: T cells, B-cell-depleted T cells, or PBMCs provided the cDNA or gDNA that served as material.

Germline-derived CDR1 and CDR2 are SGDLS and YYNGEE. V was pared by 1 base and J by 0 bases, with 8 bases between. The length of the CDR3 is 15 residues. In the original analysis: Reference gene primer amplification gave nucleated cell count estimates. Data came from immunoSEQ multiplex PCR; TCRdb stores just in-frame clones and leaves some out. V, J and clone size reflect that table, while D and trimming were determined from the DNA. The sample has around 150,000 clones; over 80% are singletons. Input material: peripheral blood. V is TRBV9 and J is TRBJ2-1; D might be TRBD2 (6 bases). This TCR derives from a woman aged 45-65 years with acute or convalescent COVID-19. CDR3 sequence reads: CASSVIGSSYNEQFF. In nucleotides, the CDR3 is TGTGCCAGCAGCGTAATCGGGAGCTCCTACAATGAGCAGTTCTTC.